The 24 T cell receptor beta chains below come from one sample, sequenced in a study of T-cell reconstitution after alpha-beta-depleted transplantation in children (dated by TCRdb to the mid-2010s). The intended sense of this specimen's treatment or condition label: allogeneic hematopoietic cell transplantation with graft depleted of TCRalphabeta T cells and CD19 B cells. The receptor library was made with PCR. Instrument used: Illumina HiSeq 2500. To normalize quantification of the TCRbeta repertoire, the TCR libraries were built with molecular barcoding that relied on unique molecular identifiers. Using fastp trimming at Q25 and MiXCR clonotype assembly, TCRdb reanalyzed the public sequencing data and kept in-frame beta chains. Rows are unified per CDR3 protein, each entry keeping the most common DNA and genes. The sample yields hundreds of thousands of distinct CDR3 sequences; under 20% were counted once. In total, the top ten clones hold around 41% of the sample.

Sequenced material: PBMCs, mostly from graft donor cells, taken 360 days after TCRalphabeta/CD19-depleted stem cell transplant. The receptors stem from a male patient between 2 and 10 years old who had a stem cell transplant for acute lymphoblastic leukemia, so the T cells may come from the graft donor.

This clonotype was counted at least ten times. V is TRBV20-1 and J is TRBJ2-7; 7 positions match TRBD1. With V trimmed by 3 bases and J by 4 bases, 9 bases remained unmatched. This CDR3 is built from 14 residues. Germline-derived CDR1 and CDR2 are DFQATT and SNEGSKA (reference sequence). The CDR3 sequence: CSASQTAGGYEQYF. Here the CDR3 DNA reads TGCAGTGCTAGCCAGACGGCAGGGGGTTACGAGCAGTACTTC.

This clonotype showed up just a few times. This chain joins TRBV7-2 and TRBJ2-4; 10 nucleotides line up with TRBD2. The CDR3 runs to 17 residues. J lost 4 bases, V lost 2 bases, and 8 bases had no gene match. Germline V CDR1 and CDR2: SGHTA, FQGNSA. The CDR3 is CASSLSPTSGYKNIQYF. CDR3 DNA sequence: TGTGCCAGCAGCTTATCGCCGACTAGCGGGTATAAAAACATTCAGTACTTC.

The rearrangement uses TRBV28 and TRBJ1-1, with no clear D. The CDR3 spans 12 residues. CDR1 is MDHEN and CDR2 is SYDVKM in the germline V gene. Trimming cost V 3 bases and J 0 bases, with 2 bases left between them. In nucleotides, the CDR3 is TGTGCCAGCAGTTTCATGAACACTGAAGCTTTCTTT. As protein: CASSFMNTEAFF.

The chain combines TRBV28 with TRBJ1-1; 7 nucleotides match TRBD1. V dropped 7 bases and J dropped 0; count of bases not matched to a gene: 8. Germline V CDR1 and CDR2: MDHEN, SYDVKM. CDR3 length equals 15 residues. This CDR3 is CASTGTARMNTEAFF. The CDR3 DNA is TGTGCCAGCACAGGGACAGCGCGCATGAACACTGAAGCTTTCTTT.

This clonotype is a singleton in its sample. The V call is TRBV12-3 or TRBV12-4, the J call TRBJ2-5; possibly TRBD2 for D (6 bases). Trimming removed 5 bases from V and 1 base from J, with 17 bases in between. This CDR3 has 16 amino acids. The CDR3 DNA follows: TGTGCCAGCAGTCCCTGGGCCATGACTAGCCAAGAGACCCAGTACTTC. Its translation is CASSPWAMTSQETQYF.

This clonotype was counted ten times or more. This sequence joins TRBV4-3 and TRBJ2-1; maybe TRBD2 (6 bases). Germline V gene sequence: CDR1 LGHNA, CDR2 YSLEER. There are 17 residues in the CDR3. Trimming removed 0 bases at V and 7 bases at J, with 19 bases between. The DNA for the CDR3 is TGCGCCAGCAGCCAAGAGGGGGGAGCAAGCGGATGGAATGAGCAGTTCTTC. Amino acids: CASSQEGGASGWNEQFF.

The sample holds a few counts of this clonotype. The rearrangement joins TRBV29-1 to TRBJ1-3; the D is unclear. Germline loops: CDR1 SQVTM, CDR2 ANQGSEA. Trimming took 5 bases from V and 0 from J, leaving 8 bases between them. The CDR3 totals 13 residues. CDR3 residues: CSVQAGSGNTIYF. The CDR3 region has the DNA TGCAGCGTTCAGGCAGGCTCTGGAAACACCATATATTTT.

In DNA, the CDR3 is TGTGCTAGTGGACCCGGGACTAGCGGTACTCAGTTCTTC. Protein sequence: CASGPGTSGTQFF. The chain joins TRBV12-5 to TRBJ2-1, with TRBD2 matching 11 bases. Germline CDR1 LGHNT, CDR2 FRNRAP. The CDR3 length is 13 residues. The V gene end was trimmed by 6 bases and the J gene end by 13 bases; junction bases not matched to a gene: 8.

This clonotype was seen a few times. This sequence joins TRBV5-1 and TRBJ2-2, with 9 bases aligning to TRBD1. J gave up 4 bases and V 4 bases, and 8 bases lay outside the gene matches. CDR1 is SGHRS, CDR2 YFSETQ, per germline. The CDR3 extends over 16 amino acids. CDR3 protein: CASSRGTGTATGELFF. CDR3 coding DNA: TGCGCCAGCAGCCGTGGGACAGGGACGGCCACCGGGGAGCTGTTTTTT.

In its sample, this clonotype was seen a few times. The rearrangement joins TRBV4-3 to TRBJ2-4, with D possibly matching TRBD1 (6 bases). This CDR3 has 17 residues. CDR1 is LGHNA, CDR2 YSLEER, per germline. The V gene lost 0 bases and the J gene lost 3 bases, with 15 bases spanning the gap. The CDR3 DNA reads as TGCGCCAGCAGCCAAGATGAGCACAGGGCAAGCAAAAACATTCAGTACTTC. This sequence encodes CASSQDEHRASKNIQYF.

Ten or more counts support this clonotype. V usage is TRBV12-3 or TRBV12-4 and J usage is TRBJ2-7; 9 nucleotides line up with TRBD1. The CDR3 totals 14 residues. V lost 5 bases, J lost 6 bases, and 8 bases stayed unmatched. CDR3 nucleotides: TGTGCCAGCAGTAACCGGGACAGGGCTGGCGAGCAGTACTTC. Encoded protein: CASSNRDRAGEQYF.

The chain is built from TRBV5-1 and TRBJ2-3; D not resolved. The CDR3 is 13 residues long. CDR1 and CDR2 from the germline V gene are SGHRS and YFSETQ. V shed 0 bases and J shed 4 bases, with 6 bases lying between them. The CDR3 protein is CASSLVSSDTQYF. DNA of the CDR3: TGCGCCAGCAGCTTGGTATCGTCAGATACGCAGTATTTT. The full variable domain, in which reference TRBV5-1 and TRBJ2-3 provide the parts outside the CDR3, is KAGVTQTPRYLIKTRGQQVTLSCSPISGHRSVSWYQQTPGQGLQFLFEYFSETQRNKGNFPGRFSGRQFSNSRSEMNVSTLELGDSALYLCASSLVSSDTQYFGPGTRLTVL.

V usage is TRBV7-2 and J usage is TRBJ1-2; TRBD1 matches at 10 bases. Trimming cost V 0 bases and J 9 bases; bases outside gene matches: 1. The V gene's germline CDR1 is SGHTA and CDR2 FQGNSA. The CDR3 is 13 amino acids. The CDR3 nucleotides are TGTGCCAGCAGCTTAGCGGGACAGGGGAGCTACACCTTC. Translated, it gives CASSLAGQGSYTF.

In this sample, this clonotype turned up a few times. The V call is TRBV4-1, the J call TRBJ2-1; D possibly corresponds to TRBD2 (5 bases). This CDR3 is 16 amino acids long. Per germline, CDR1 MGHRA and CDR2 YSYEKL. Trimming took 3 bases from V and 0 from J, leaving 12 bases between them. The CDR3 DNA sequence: TGCGCCAGCAGCCAGTTGAGTGGGAGCTCCTACAATGAGCAGTTCTTC. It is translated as CASSQLSGSSYNEQFF.

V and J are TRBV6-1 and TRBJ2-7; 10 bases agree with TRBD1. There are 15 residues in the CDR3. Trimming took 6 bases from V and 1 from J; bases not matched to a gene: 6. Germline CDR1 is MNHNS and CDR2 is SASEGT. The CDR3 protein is CASRNWDRGSYEQYF. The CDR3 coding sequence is TGTGCCAGCAGGAACTGGGACAGGGGATCCTACGAGCAGTACTTC.

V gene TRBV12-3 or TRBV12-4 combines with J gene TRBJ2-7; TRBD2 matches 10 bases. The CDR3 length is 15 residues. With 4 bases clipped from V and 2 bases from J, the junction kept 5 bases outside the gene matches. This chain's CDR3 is CASSSLAGATYEQYF. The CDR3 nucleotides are TGTGCCAGCAGTTCTCTAGCGGGGGCCACCTACGAGCAGTACTTC.

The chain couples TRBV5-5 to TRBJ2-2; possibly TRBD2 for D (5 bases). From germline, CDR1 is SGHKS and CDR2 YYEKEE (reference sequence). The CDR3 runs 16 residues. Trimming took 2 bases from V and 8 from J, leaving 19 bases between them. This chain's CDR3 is CASSFRKDGNGGELFF. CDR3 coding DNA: TGTGCCAGCAGCTTTAGGAAGGACGGGAATGGGGGGGAGCTGTTTTTT.

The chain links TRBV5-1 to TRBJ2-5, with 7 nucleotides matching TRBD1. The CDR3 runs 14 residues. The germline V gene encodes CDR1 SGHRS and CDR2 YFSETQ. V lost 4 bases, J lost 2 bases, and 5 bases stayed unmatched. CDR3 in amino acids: CASSSGQAQETQYF. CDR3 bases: TGCGCCAGCAGCAGCGGACAGGCGCAAGAGACCCAGTACTTC.

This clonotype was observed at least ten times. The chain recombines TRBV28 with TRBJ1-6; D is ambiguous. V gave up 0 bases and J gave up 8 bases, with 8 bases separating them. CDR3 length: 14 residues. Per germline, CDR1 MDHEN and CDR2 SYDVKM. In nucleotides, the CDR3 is TGTGCCAGCAGTTTATGGGGGATGGATTCACCCCTCCACTTT. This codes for CASSLWGMDSPLHF.

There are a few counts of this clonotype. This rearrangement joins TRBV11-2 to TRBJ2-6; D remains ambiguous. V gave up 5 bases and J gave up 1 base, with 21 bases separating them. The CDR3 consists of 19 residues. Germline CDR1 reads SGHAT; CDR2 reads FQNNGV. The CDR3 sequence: CASSPDGTLTKSGANVLTF. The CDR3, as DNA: TGTGCCAGCAGCCCGGACGGCACCCTCACCAAGTCTGGGGCCAACGTCCTGACTTTC.

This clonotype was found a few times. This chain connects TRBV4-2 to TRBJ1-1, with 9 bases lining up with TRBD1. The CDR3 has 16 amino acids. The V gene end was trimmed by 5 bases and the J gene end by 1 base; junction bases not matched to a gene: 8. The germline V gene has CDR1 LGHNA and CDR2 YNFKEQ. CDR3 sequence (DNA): TGTGCCAGCAGCTACCGGGACAGGGCTTCGAACACTGAAGCTTTCTTT. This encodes CASSYRDRASNTEAFF.

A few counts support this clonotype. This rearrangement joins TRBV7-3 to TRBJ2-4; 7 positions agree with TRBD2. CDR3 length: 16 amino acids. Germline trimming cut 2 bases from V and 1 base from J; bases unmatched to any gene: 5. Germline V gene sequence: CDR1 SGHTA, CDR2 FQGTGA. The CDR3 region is CASSLPAGRAKNIQYF. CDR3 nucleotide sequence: TGTGCCAGCAGCTTACCAGCGGGACGGGCCAAAAACATTCAGTACTTC.

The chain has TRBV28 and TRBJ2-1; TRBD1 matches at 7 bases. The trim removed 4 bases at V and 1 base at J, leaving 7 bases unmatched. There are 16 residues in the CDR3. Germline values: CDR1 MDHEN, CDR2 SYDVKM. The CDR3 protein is CASSSWDSHSYNEQFF. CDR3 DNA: TGTGCCAGCAGTTCCTGGGACAGTCATTCCTACAATGAGCAGTTCTTC.

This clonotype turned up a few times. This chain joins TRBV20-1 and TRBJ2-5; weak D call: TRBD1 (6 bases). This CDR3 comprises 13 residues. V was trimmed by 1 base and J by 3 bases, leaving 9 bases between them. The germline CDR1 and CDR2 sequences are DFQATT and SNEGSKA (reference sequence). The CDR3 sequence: CSARVGQKETQYF. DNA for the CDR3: TGCAGTGCTAGAGTCGGACAGAAAGAGACCCAGTACTTC.